There are a few counts of the clone carrying this T cell receptor (beta chain). Its matching antigen is unknown. The authors amplified TCR beta CDR3 regions from RNA transcripts. Amplification began with first-round RT-PCR using HTBI primers, then second-round multiplex PCR was performed. A single record per CDR3 protein comes from TCRdb applying MiXCR to the multiplex PCR reads. The sample has over 650,000 distinct CDR3 sequences, roughly two fifths seen once. This sample stems from a study of Graves' ophthalmopathy and Graves' hyperthyroidism. Background on the study: Before any treatment was given, at initial diagnosis, peripheral blood was collected.

Findings of the study overall: The blood repertoire also included most expanded thyroid clonotypes above 0.001 frequency. At 65% to 71% sensitivity and 72.22% specificity, the model predicted progression of the ophthalmopathy.

The sample was peripheral blood. The receptor was isolated from an adult man with Graves' ophthalmopathy.

CDR3 amino acids: CASSLLPTRTLEGEAFF. The CDR3 DNA reads as TGTGCCAGCAGCTTGCTACCAACAAGGACCCTCGAGGGAGAAGCTTTCTTT. The gene calls are TRBV5-4 and TRBJ1-1; D gene uncertain. Germline V CDR1 and CDR2: SGHNT, YYREEE (reference sequence). The CDR3 contains 17 residues. V lost 1 base and J lost 8, with 24 bases in between.